This T cell receptor beta chain was recovered during a study of early T cells in non-severe SARS-CoV-2 infection (dated by TCRdb to the early 2020s). General notes on the study: Because TCR sequencing relied on bulk RNA taken from unsorted whole blood, pairing of alpha and beta chains was not possible. Points the paper makes about the study in general: VDJdb matching was skewed toward anti-spike CD8 responses, so virus-specific expansions were likely underestimated and private and CD4 specificities were missed.

CDR1 and CDR2, per the germline V gene, are SGHRS and YFSETQ. The CDR3 numbers 14 residues from cysteine through phenylalanine. Only the CDR3 DNA is retained, 42 bases long and in frame from the first base. V gives up 0 bases and J gives up 5 bases, and the segment between their germline ends measures 11 bases. A case-control design nested within a healthcare worker cohort in London, UK, was used, with weekly nasopharyngeal swab PCR tests and blood sampling performed. Healthcare workers were recruited during the week of the UK lockdown, between 23 and 31 March 2020, and followed weekly for up to roughly 15 weeks. The library was obtained by 5' RACE. Sequencing was performed on a NextSeq 500. The TCR library protocol attached unique molecular identifiers to individual cDNA molecules to correct for sequencing error and PCR bias. Both TCR alpha and beta chains were sequenced, and tight co-correlation was observed between alpha and beta sequence abundances in each sample. The study's own analysis went as follows. V gene, J gene and CDR3 annotation of TCR sequences was performed with Decombinator V4. Expanded TCRs were defined as changing significantly between any two time points under a Poisson model with p below 0.0001. TCR abundances were normalised to the total number of TCRs sequenced in each sample and reported as counts per million. TRAV1-2 paired with TRAJ12, TRAJ20 or TRAJ33 defined MAIT TCRs, while TRAV10 paired with TRAJ18 defined iNKT TCRs. A search of VDJdb, accessed on 1 November 2021, was run for TCRs annotated to CMV, EBV and SARS-CoV-2, with TCRs annotated for multiple antigens excluded. TCRdb took the public reads, trimmed them with fastp at Q25, ran MiXCR for clone calling and kept in-frame beta chains. Rows are combined by CDR3 protein, so each entry shows the most common genes and DNA. TCRdb, not the original authors, processed these V and J calls. In all, the sample holds 60,000 to 75,000 distinct CDR3 sequences, and about 10% of those were seen once. The ten largest clonotypes hold more than 5.5% of the sample.

This clonotype was seen at least ten times. What antigen it recognizes has not been identified. Base-call qualities are not available, and no considerably larger clone is one nucleotide away. The source material was whole blood. The V gene is TRBV5-1 and the J gene is TRBJ1-2, with no confidently assigned D gene. The receptor comes from an adult who was a healthcare worker with PCR-confirmed SARS-CoV-2 infection or an uninfected control (not recorded which). The nucleotide sequence is TGCGCCAGCAGCTTGGTGGATCCCCAGTATGGCTACACCTTC. It codes for CASSLVDPQYGYTF.